The 9 T cell receptor beta chains reported below all come from one sample, sequenced in a study of T cell repertoires in cytomegalovirus infection. Each CDR3 protein gets one entry after TCRdb re-called the reads with MiXCR. The sample includes approximately 250,000 distinct CDR3 sequences, roughly 10% seen only once; the top ten take more than 13%. Sequenced sample: PBMCs. Source of these receptors: a human donor in good health (CMV status not recorded). Some clones in this sample may be carry-over from other donors' samples.

The chain joins TRBV29-1 to TRBJ1-2; D remains unclear. Germline V gives CDR1 SQVTM, CDR2 ANQGSEA. V lost 4 bases to trimming and J lost 4 bases, with 10 bases between them. CDR3 length: 12 residues. CDR3 protein: CSVVRVTYGYTF. The CDR3 bases are TGCAGCGTTGTACGGGTCACCTATGGCTACACCTTC.

The rearrangement links TRBV5-1 to TRBJ2-7; 8 bases are a match to TRBD1. The CDR3 sequence is 14 residues long. Germline CDR1 SGHRS, CDR2 YFSETQ. V lost 0 bases to trimming and J lost 2 bases; unmatched junction nucleotides: 1. The chain's CDR3 is CASSLEDRAYEQYF. The CDR3 DNA reads TGCGCCAGCAGCTTGGAGGACAGGGCCTACGAGCAGTACTTC.

This clonotype showed up many times. The rearrangement links TRBV11-2 to TRBJ2-2, with D unclear. Trimming stripped 5 bases from V and 5 bases from J, with 15 bases between. CDR1 is SGHAT, CDR2 FQNNGV, per germline. The CDR3 contains 15 residues. CDR3 amino acids: CASSPRSTYTGELFF. The CDR3 bases are TGTGCCAGCAGCCCTAGGAGCACTTATACCGGGGAGCTGTTTTTT.

This clonotype appeared many times. J is TRBJ2-7 and V is TRBV5-6; D unclear. Germline-derived CDR1 and CDR2 are SGHDT and YYEEEE. V gave up 6 bases and J gave up 5 bases, with 12 bases separating them. This CDR3 contains 12 residues. As DNA, the CDR3 is TGTGCCAGCAACAGTCTGCGCCACGAGCAGTACTTC. It translates to CASNSLRHEQYF.

CDR3 DNA sequence: TGCAGTGCTAGACGGGACGCCGCGAACACCGGGGAGCTGTTTTTT. This encodes CSARRDAANTGELFF. The rearrangement links TRBV20-1 to TRBJ2-2; either TRBD1 or TRBD2 may supply D (5 bases each). The CDR3 is 15 residues long. V was clipped by 2 bases and J by 0 bases, with 10 bases between them. The germline V gene has CDR1 DFQATT and CDR2 SNEGSKA (reference sequence).

The rearrangement uses TRBV7-9 and TRBJ2-7, with 7 bases aligning to TRBD1. The CDR3 extends over 14 amino acids. Trimming took 5 bases from V and 1 from J; bases not matched to a gene: 5. The germline gives CDR1 SEHNR, CDR2 FQNEAQ (reference sequence). The CDR3 bases are TGTGCCAGCAGCCGCCGGGACAGATCCTACGAGCAGTACTTC. Translation: CASSRRDRSYEQYF.

This clonotype was recorded at least ten times. The chain has TRBV6-1 and TRBJ2-5, with 7 nucleotides matching TRBD2. The germline gives CDR1 MNHNS, CDR2 SASEGT. Unmatched junction bases numbered 14, after V lost 5 bases and J lost 2 bases. The CDR3 is 17 amino acids. CDR3 loop: CASSYGARGIQQETQYF. As DNA, the CDR3 is TGTGCCAGCAGTTATGGAGCGCGGGGGATACAACAAGAGACCCAGTACTTC.

This clonotype was counted many times. The chain carries TRBV7-2 and TRBJ1-6, with D unresolved. The germline gives CDR1 SGHTA, CDR2 FQGNSA. The germline V and J ends were trimmed by 1 base and 8 bases, with 12 bases remaining between them. The CDR3 has 15 residues. DNA for the CDR3: TGTGCCAGCAGCTTAGATAAGGGTCGGGATTCACCCCTCCACTTT. Its protein is CASSLDKGRDSPLHF. The variable domain in full, with the rest retrieved from reference TRBV7-2 and TRBJ1-6, is GAGVSQSPSNKVTEKGKDVELRCDPISGHTALYWYRQSLGQGLEFLIYFQGNSAPDKSGLPSDRFSAERTGGSVSTLTIQRTQQEDSAVYLCASSLDKGRDSPLHFGNGTRLTVT.

There are many counts of this clonotype. J is TRBJ2-7 and V is TRBV19; D may be TRBD1 (6 bases). From germline, CDR1 is LNHDA and CDR2 SQIVND (reference sequence). The CDR3 consists of 14 residues. The V end lost 9 bases, the J end lost 4 bases, and 19 bases lay between the germline ends. Here the CDR3 DNA reads TGTGCCAGAGAACAGGGTACCCCTTCGTACGAGCAGTACTTC. This translates into CAREQGTPSYEQYF. Full variable domain (outside the CDR3, taken from reference TRBV19 and TRBJ2-7): DGGITQSPKYLFRKEGQNVTLSCEQNLNHDAMYWYRQDPGQGLRLIYYSQIVNDFQKGDIAEGYSVSREKKESFPLTVTSAQKNPTAFYLCAREQGTPSYEQYFGPGTRLTVT.